Shown below are 27 T cell receptor beta chains from a single sample sequenced in a study of T cells in Graves' hyperthyroidism and ophthalmopathy. The CDR3 regions of TCR beta were amplified from RNA transcripts. An initial round of RT-PCR targeting the TCR CDR3 relied on the HTBI primer set. Via MiXCR, TCRdb re-called the multiplex PCR reads, giving one row per CDR3 protein. Seen here are about 260,000 distinct CDR3 sequences, over 15% observed once, and the top ten hold around 28%. Sequences were obtained from blood. These receptors came from a woman aged 18-29 years with Graves' ophthalmopathy.

This clonotype was detected many times. The CDR3 DNA sequence: TGCGCCAGCAGCTTGGTGGGACTAGCGGGAGGGCCGGGGGACAATGAGCAGTTCTTC. As protein: CASSLVGLAGGPGDNEQFF. The genes are TRBV5-1 and TRBJ2-1; TRBD2 aligns across 16 bases. The CDR3 sequence is 19 residues long. The trim removed 0 bases at V and 5 bases at J, leaving 8 bases unmatched. CDR1 SGHRS and CDR2 YFSETQ come from the germline V gene.

This clonotype was detected many times. The CDR3 DNA is TGTGCCACCAGCAGATCCTGGCTAGCGGGCTTCACAGATACGCAGTATTTT. It yields the protein CATSRSWLAGFTDTQYF. The chain employs TRBV15 and TRBJ2-3; 8 positions agree with TRBD2. The germline V gene encodes CDR1 LNHNV and CDR2 YYDKDF (reference sequence). CDR3 length: 17 amino acids. The ends lost 2 bases at V and 2 bases at J; junction bases unmatched: 9.

V gene TRBV2 combines with J gene TRBJ1-2, with D possibly TRBD1 on 6 matching bases. This CDR3 has 14 residues. V was cut by 5 bases and J by 8 bases, with 18 bases left in between. Germline lookup yields CDR1 SNHLY and CDR2 FYNNEI. Here the CDR3 reads CASSFWTVNEGYTF. CDR3 bases: TGTGCCAGCAGTTTTTGGACAGTGAACGAGGGCTACACCTTC.

In its sample, this clonotype was seen many times. The chain has TRBV7-9 and TRBJ1-3; no firm D call. Germline V gene lookup returns CDR1 SEHNR and CDR2 FQNEAQ (reference sequence). There are 13 residues in the CDR3. V shed 6 bases and J shed 7 bases, with 13 bases lying between them. This CDR3 reads CASSPGGRNTIYF. CDR3 coding DNA: TGTGCCAGCAGTCCCGGCGGGAGGAACACCATATATTTT.

This clonotype was detected a few times. One end of the junction varies from germline; a read error may be responsible. The chain carries TRBV7-8 and TRBJ2-1, with no clear D. CDR1 and CDR2 from the germline V gene are SGHVS and FQNEAQ. CDR3 length equals 13 residues. Here the CDR3 reads CASSLVLQADSSF. The DNA for the CDR3 is TGTGCCAGCAGCTTAGTTCTGCAGGCGGATAGTTCCTTC.

At least ten counts were recorded for this clonotype. The genes are TRBV4-1 and TRBJ1-1; tentative D call: TRBD1 (6 bases). Germline values: CDR1 MGHRA, CDR2 YSYEKL. This CDR3 comprises 16 residues. Trimming shortened V by 5 bases and J by 5 bases, and 21 bases separated the two germline ends. In nucleotides, the CDR3 is TGCGCCAGCAGCGTACAGGGATGGGGTTCTCGGACTGAAGCTTTCTTT. Translation gives CASSVQGWGSRTEAFF.

The chain uses TRBV6-1 and TRBJ2-2; TRBD2 matches 8 bases. Trimming removed 5 bases from V and 1 base from J; junction bases left unmatched: 3. Germline CDR1 and CDR2: MNHNS and SASEGT. The CDR3 loop spans 15 amino acids. CDR3 region: CASSIAGMNTGELFF. CDR3 sequence (DNA): TGTGCCAGCAGTATAGCGGGGATGAACACCGGGGAGCTGTTTTTT.

V usage is TRBV20-1 and J usage is TRBJ2-1; 14 bases match TRBD2. CDR3 length: 15 residues. V lost 1 base and J lost 6; bases outside the gene matches: 2. Germline V CDR1 and CDR2: DFQATT, SNEGSKA (reference sequence). The CDR3 here is CSARATSGGGNEQFF. The CDR3, as DNA: TGCAGTGCTAGAGCGACTAGCGGGGGGGGCAATGAGCAGTTCTTC.

This clonotype was recorded at least ten times. The genes are TRBV27 and TRBJ2-1, with 10 bases aligning to TRBD2. J gave up 0 bases and V 3 bases, and 11 bases lay outside the gene matches. The CDR3 covers 19 residues. The V gene's germline CDR1 is MNHEY and CDR2 SMNVEV (reference sequence). The DNA for the CDR3 is TGTGCCAGCAGTTTCGGGGGACTAGCGAAGGGGAGCTCCTACAATGAGCAGTTCTTC. As protein: CASSFGGLAKGSSYNEQFF.

Ten or more counts support this clonotype. The CDR3 bases are TGCGCCAGCAGCCCTGGACAGGGATACTACAATGAGCAGTTCTTC. It specifies CASSPGQGYYNEQFF. The genes are TRBV5-1 and TRBJ2-1; 8 nucleotides align to TRBD1. The CDR3 extends over 15 amino acids. Trimming took 4 bases from V and 3 from J; bases not matched to a gene: 6. CDR1 is SGHRS, CDR2 YFSETQ, per germline.

This clonotype has a handful of counts. This chain joins TRBV14 and TRBJ2-7; the D gene could be TRBD1 or TRBD2 (5 bases each). Germline CDR1 and CDR2: SGHDN and FVKESK. The CDR3 length is 15 residues. With 2 bases removed from V and 2 bases from J, the gap between germline ends came to 13 bases. As DNA, the CDR3 is TGTGCCAGCAGCCAATCGGGACGGACAACCTACGAGCAGTACTTC. Translated: CASSQSGRTTYEQYF.

In this sample, this clonotype turned up many times. The chain is built from TRBV3-2 and TRBJ1-2; no check of the table's D call, TRBD1, against the DNA was made. TRBV3-2 counts as a pseudogene. The CDR3 consists of 19 residues. CDR3 DNA: TGTGCCAGCACCGGGCTCCTCATCAACCGGGACAGGGTACGTTCTGGCTACACCTTC. As protein: CASTGLLINRDRVRSGYTF.

This clonotype was detected ten times or more. The CDR3 sequence is CASSTSQRRANYEQYF. CDR3 in DNA: TGTGCCAGCAGTACCAGCCAGAGAAGGGCCAACTACGAGCAGTACTTC. The chain carries TRBV6-1 and TRBJ2-7; D remains ambiguous. The CDR3 runs 16 residues. V lost 5 bases and J lost 3, with 20 bases in between. The germline gives CDR1 MNHNS, CDR2 SASEGT.

The J gene is TRBJ2-1, the V gene TRBV7-2; D gene ambiguous. The CDR3 totals 16 residues. The germline gives CDR1 SGHTA, CDR2 FQGNSA. Trimming shortened V by 2 bases and J by 5 bases, and 16 bases separated the two germline ends. In nucleotides, the CDR3 is TGTGCCAGCAGCTTATGGGCCCCCCCCCCCCACAATGAGCAGTTCTTC. It translates to CASSLWAPPPHNEQFF.

This clonotype has a count of ten or more. This chain joins TRBV12-3 or TRBV12-4 and TRBJ2-3, with 9 bases that match TRBD1. CDR3 length: 13 amino acids. The V segment lost 5 bases and the J segment 13 bases; nucleotides outside the gene matches: 10. As DNA, the CDR3 is TGTGCCAGCAGTCTTAAAACAGGGGGCGTTAAGTATTTT. Protein: CASSLKTGGVKYF.

This clonotype has just one count. One junction end does not reproduce the germline sequence, and a read error may be involved. The V and J genes are TRBV6-1 and TRBJ1-3; D is ambiguous. The germline V gene encodes CDR1 MNHNS and CDR2 SASEGT. CDR3 size: 17 residues. The chain's CDR3 is CASSERPGASSGSTIYF. The CDR3 bases are TGTGCCAGCAGTGAAAGGCCGGGAGCGAGCTCTGGAAGCACCATATATTTT.

V is TRBV2 and J is TRBJ2-3, with 9 bases identical to TRBD2. Germline assignment: CDR1 SNHLY and CDR2 FYNNEI. The length of the CDR3 is 14 residues. The junction had 6 bases not matched to a gene; V was cut back by 3 bases and J by 8 bases. CDR3 loop: CASSDLRGGGTQYF. The DNA for the CDR3 is TGTGCCAGCAGTGATTTGCGGGGGGGCGGTACGCAGTATTTT.

This clonotype has at least ten counts. CDR3 bases: TGTGCCAGCAGTTTGCTTGACAGGGACACCGGGGAGCTGTTTTTT. This translates into CASSLLDRDTGELFF. V usage is TRBV28 and J usage is TRBJ2-2; the match to TRBD1 covers 7 bases. CDR1 and CDR2 (germline): MDHEN, SYDVKM. Germline trimming cut 3 bases from V and 3 bases from J; bases unmatched to any gene: 4. CDR3 length: 15 residues.

This clonotype was found many times. The V call is TRBV20-1, the J call TRBJ2-1, with 10 bases lining up with TRBD2. The CDR3 is 16 amino acids. Germline V gene lookup returns CDR1 DFQATT and CDR2 SNEGSKA (reference sequence). This CDR3 is CSLKREGLSSYNEQFF. CDR3 bases: TGCAGCCTAAAGCGGGAGGGATTGAGCTCCTACAATGAGCAGTTCTTC.

This clonotype was recorded at least ten times. This chain links TRBV10-3 with TRBJ2-1; D gene uncertain. V lost 3 bases and J 5 bases, leaving 8 bases between the germline ends. Germline V gives CDR1 ENHRY, CDR2 SYGVKD. The CDR3 is 13 amino acids. The chain's CDR3 is CAISDQRDNEQFF. The CDR3, as DNA: TGTGCCATCAGTGACCAGCGCGACAATGAGCAGTTCTTC.

The sample holds many counts of this clonotype. The V gene is TRBV6-1, the J gene TRBJ1-6, with TRBD1 matching 9 bases. This CDR3 is 15 amino acids long. With 7 bases clipped from V and 10 bases from J, the junction kept 11 bases outside the gene matches. CDR1 MNHNS and CDR2 SASEGT come from the germline V gene. The CDR3 DNA reads TGTGCCAGCAACCTACAGGGGGCGGGTGGGTCACCCCTCCACTTT. This sequence encodes CASNLQGAGGSPLHF.

The chain recombines TRBV2 with TRBJ2-7; 8 nucleotides agree with TRBD2. This CDR3 comprises 14 residues. Looked up from germline, CDR1 is SNHLY and CDR2 is FYNNEI. The V gene end was trimmed by 8 bases and the J gene end by 2 bases; junction bases not matched to a gene: 8. The CDR3 spells CASPLSGTPYEQYF. DNA of the CDR3: TGTGCCAGCCCTCTTAGCGGGACCCCCTACGAGCAGTACTTC.

Many counts were recorded for this clonotype. V and J are TRBV4-1 and TRBJ1-6, with D uncertain. CDR3 length: 15 residues. Trimming stripped 4 bases from V and 1 base from J, with 8 bases between. The germline CDR1 and CDR2 sequences are MGHRA and YSYEKL. The CDR3 region is CASSRGASYNSPLHF. CDR3 DNA: TGCGCCAGCAGCCGGGGTGCGTCCTATAATTCACCCCTCCACTTT.

The table lists this clonotype with many counts. V usage is TRBV7-2 and J usage is TRBJ2-1; TRBD2 aligns across 8 bases. Unmatched junction bases numbered 9, after V lost 5 bases and J lost 3 bases. Germline-derived CDR1 and CDR2 are SGHTA and FQGNSA. CDR3 length equals 16 residues. Here the CDR3 DNA reads TGTGCCAGCAGCCCAACGAGCGGGAGTTTCTACAATGAGCAGTTCTTC. Protein product: CASSPTSGSFYNEQFF.

The chain links TRBV4-1 to TRBJ2-1, with 7 bases fitting TRBD1. Germline values: CDR1 MGHRA, CDR2 YSYEKL. This CDR3 region has 14 residues. Trimming at V came to 1 base and at J to 9 bases, leaving 6 bases not matched to a gene. CDR3 sequence: CASSQVKGAVEQFF. The DNA for the CDR3 is TGCGCCAGCAGCCAAGTAAAGGGGGCAGTTGAGCAGTTCTTC.

This clonotype was observed a handful of times. The rearrangement uses TRBV28 and TRBJ1-5; TRBD1 matches at 11 bases. The CDR3 is 17 amino acids. CDR1 and CDR2 from the germline V gene are MDHEN and SYDVKM. V gave up 5 bases and J gave up 7 bases; unmatched junction bases: 13. The CDR3 protein is CASSRAGTGGSRQPQHF. The CDR3 DNA reads as TGTGCCAGCAGTAGAGCCGGGACAGGGGGAAGTCGGCAGCCCCAGCATTTT.

In this sample, this clonotype turned up many times. An end of the junction does not agree with germline; a read error may underlie this. The V and J genes are TRBV18 and TRBJ1-5; the D is unclear. CDR1 is KGHSH and CDR2 is LQKENI in the germline V gene. This CDR3 has 15 amino acids. The CDR3 nucleotides are TGTGCTAGCTCAGCTGGGGAGTATAGCAATCAGCCCCAGCATTTT. Translating gives CASSAGEYSNQPQHF.